Presented here are 12 T cell receptor beta chains from one specimen sequenced in a study of response to subunit inactivated influenza vaccine. TCRdb recomputed calls from the RT-PCR reads with MiXCR, one row per CDR3 protein. The data hold around 580,000 distinct CDR3 sequences, with 11% to 15% observed a single time. The sequencing here drew on PBMCs from blood, taken roughly 12 days after vaccination. These TCRs come from a man aged 45 to 65 who received an inactivated influenza vaccine.

There are a few counts of this clonotype. The V gene is TRBV20-1, the J gene TRBJ2-3, with D maybe TRBD2 (6 bases). The CDR3 is made up of 15 amino acids. V was clipped by 5 bases and J by 2 bases, with 17 bases between them. Germline values: CDR1 DFQATT, CDR2 SNEGSKA (reference sequence). The CDR3 sequence: CSAPLKRADTDTQYF. The CDR3 nucleotides read TGCAGTGCTCCTTTGAAGCGGGCCGACACAGATACGCAGTATTTT.

This clonotype was detected a few times. The chain is built from TRBV6-2 or TRBV6-3 and TRBJ2-1; 7 nucleotides agree with TRBD1. CDR3 length: 15 amino acids. Trimming took 5 bases from V and 4 from J; bases not matched to a gene: 8. Germline values: CDR1 MNHEY, CDR2 SVGEGT. The CDR3 region is CASSQGVQGYNEQFF. Written as DNA, the CDR3 is TGTGCCAGCAGTCAGGGGGTTCAAGGATACAATGAGCAGTTCTTC.

This clonotype was seen only a few times. The chain couples TRBV12-3 or TRBV12-4 to TRBJ1-5, with a possible D match to TRBD1 (5 bases). This CDR3 is built from 15 residues. Deletions cut 6 bases from V and 1 base from J, with 13 bases between. DNA of the CDR3: TGTGCCAGCAGCACGGCATGGGACAGCAATCAGCCCCAGCATTTT. Encoded protein: CASSTAWDSNQPQHF.

In this sample, this clonotype turned up a few times. V and J are TRBV5-1 and TRBJ2-5; maybe TRBD2 (8 bases). Trimming stripped 3 bases from V and 5 bases from J, with 17 bases between. Germline V gene data show CDR1 as SGHRS and CDR2 as YFSETQ. CDR3 size: 15 residues. CDR3 bases: TGCGCCAGCAGCTCGGGGGGGACAGCTTCGGAGACCCAGTACTTC. Protein sequence: CASSSGGTASETQYF.

This clonotype was found a few times. The rearrangement joins TRBV7-6 to TRBJ2-7, with D hard to call. The CDR3 extends over 14 amino acids. Per the germline V gene, CDR1 is SGHVS and CDR2 is FNYEAQ. The V and J ends lost 1 base and 2 bases respectively, with 9 bases between them. The DNA for the CDR3 is TGTGCCAGCAGCTTAGGGGGTAATGCCTACGAGCAGTACTTC. Its protein product is CASSLGGNAYEQYF.

This clonotype came up a few times. The chain recombines TRBV4-1 with TRBJ2-3, with 10 bases matching TRBD2. With V trimmed by 1 base and J by 2 bases, 3 bases remained unmatched. The CDR3 spans 16 residues. The germline CDR1 and CDR2 sequences are MGHRA and YSYEKL. The CDR3 loop reads CASSQGGLASTDTQYF. The CDR3 coding sequence is TGCGCCAGCAGCCAAGGGGGACTAGCGTCCACAGATACGCAGTATTTT.

This clonotype has more than one count but fewer than ten. The rearrangement uses TRBV7-2 and TRBJ1-4; no clear D gene. CDR3 length: 13 residues. Germline V gives CDR1 SGHTA, CDR2 FQGNSA. The V gene lost 5 bases and the J gene lost 8 bases, with 12 bases spanning the gap. CDR3 sequence reads: CASSVQIREKLFF. The CDR3, as DNA: TGTGCCAGCAGCGTACAGATTCGCGAAAAACTGTTTTTT.

CDR3 coding DNA: TGTGCCAGCAGCCCGACAGTGTCCAATGGCTACACCTTC. Translating it yields CASSPTVSNGYTF. The chain has TRBV7-2 and TRBJ1-2; TRBD1 is a possible D gene (5 bases). The CDR3 spans 13 residues. Germline CDR1 reads SGHTA; CDR2 reads FQGNSA. V was pared by 5 bases and J by 6 bases, with 13 bases between.

This clonotype has just a few counts. The V and J genes are TRBV5-4 and TRBJ2-1, with D perhaps being TRBD1 or TRBD2 (5 bases each). Per germline, CDR1 SGHNT and CDR2 YYREEE (reference sequence). This CDR3 is 16 amino acids long. Trimming took 0 bases from V and 9 from J, leaving 19 bases between them. The CDR3 loop reads CASSLVGGITFGEQFF. CDR3 coding DNA: TGTGCCAGCAGCTTGGTTGGGGGTATAACATTTGGTGAGCAGTTCTTC. Using reference TRBV5-4 and TRBJ2-1 for the parts outside the CDR3, the full variable domain is ETGVTQSPTHLIKTRGQQVTLRCSSQSGHNTVSWYQQALGQGPQFIFQYYREEENGRGNFPPRFSGLQFPNYSSELNVNALELDDSALYLCASSLVGGITFGEQFFGPGTRLTVL.

This clonotype was counted between two and nine times. The V and J genes are TRBV4-1 and TRBJ1-4; D call uncertain. The germline V and J ends were trimmed by 2 bases and 8 bases, with 9 bases remaining between them. CDR1 MGHRA and CDR2 YSYEKL come from the germline V gene. This CDR3 spans 13 amino acids. The CDR3 DNA reads TGCGCCAGCAGCCAATCGGTAGGAGAAAAACTGTTTTTT. This codes for CASSQSVGEKLFF.

This clonotype was observed a few times. The V and J genes are TRBV11-2 and TRBJ2-5; no clear D gene. The CDR3 is 15 residues long. Germline assignment: CDR1 SGHAT and CDR2 FQNNGV. Deletions cut 5 bases from V and 2 bases from J, with 15 bases between. The CDR3 DNA sequence: TGTGCCAGCAGCCCCCAATACGGCTCGCAAGAGACCCAGTACTTC. Translating it yields CASSPQYGSQETQYF.

This clonotype was recorded many times. V is TRBV7-2 and J is TRBJ2-1, with unresolved D. Germline V CDR1 and CDR2: SGHTA, FQGNSA. The CDR3 is 13 residues long. V was shortened by 2 bases and J by 9 bases, with 11 bases between the two germline ends. The CDR3 protein is CASSLQLRSEQFF. The CDR3 DNA is TGTGCCAGCAGCTTACAACTCCGAAGTGAGCAGTTCTTC.